The clone carrying this T cell receptor beta chain appeared a few times. This specimen belongs to a study of response to subunit inactivated influenza vaccine. Germline V lookup: CDR1 SGHVS, CDR2 FQNEAQ. The V and J ends lost 5 bases and 3 bases respectively, with 8 bases between them. This CDR3 comprises 12 residues. One entry per CDR3 protein, called by TCRdb with MiXCR from the RT-PCR reads. Among 600,000 to 850,000 distinct CDR3 sequences, 14% were seen once, and the ten largest hold roughly 7.6%. The sequence derives from a man aged 50 or older who received an inactivated influenza vaccine. The specimen comprised PBMCs from blood, sampled 14 days before vaccination. The rearrangement joins TRBV7-8 to TRBJ2-7; D gene ambiguous. The CDR3 nucleotides are TGTGCCAGCAGCCCTCACGGCTACGAGCAGTACTTC. This codes for CASSPHGYEQYF.